This TCR beta chain was retrieved from a study of T cell responses to AZD1222 COVID-19 vaccine. Some clones are missing from TCRdb's copy, which holds only in-frame ones; the method was immunoSEQ multiplex PCR. In the table there are about 110,000 clones, over 75% of which are singletons. Broader study findings: With dominance at 160-218 and 743-854, vaccine-associated CD4 TCRs spanned spike. Donors were chiefly white British, with a greater number of females, and clonal diversity was perhaps underestimated.

With regard to this clone: Antigen: not known.

Germline assignment: CDR1 SEHNR and CDR2 FQNEAQ (reference sequence). This CDR3 has 15 residues. The V gene lost 4 bases and the J gene lost 2 bases, with 12 bases spanning the gap. V and J are TRBV7-9 and TRBJ1-3; D uncertain. The receptor's source is an adult in good health. The material was peripheral blood, obtained on day 0 of AZD1222 vaccination. In DNA, the CDR3 is TGTGCCAGCAGCTCCTCAAGCGGGGCTGGAAACACCATATATTTT. This translates into CASSSSSGAGNTIYF.